Below are 21 T cell receptor beta chains sequenced from a single sample in a study of blood T cell repertoires in COVID-19. Some clones are missing from TCRdb's copy, which holds only in-frame ones; the method was immunoSEQ multiplex PCR. The repertoire includes 250,000 to 300,000 clones, approximately 89% of them detected once, and roughly 2.9% sits in the top ten. The specimen was PBMCs or T cells enriched from blood (not recorded which). All receptors derive from a woman aged 45-65 years who had been exposed to COVID-19.

The chain links TRBV28 to TRBJ2-7; 9 positions agree with TRBD1. The germline gives CDR1 MDHEN, CDR2 SYDVKM. CDR3 size: 16 residues. Losses at the gene ends were 4 bases for V and 4 bases for J; bases not matched to a gene: 11. DNA of the CDR3: TGTGCCAGCAGTTCCTCCTATTTGGACAGGGGTTACGAGCAGTACTTC. Residues: CASSSSYLDRGYEQYF. The whole variable domain, filled in from reference TRBV28 and TRBJ2-7, reads DVKVTQSSRYLVKRTGEKVFLECVQDMDHENMFWYRQDPGLGLRLIYFSYDVKMKEKGDIPEGYSVSREKKERFSLILESASTNQTSMYLCASSSSYLDRGYEQYFGPGTRLTVT.

This clone was seen a single time. The V and J genes are TRBV2 and TRBJ2-3; tentative D call: TRBD1 (6 bases). V was cut by 3 bases and J by 6 bases, with 16 bases left in between. Germline CDR1 SNHLY, CDR2 FYNNEI. The CDR3 totals 15 residues. The DNA for the CDR3 is TGTGCCAGCAGTGAGGACAGACCTCCCAGGGATACGCAGTATTTT. Residues: CASSEDRPPRDTQYF.

This clone was recorded a few times. The J gene is TRBJ2-1, the V gene TRBV12-3 or TRBV12-4; D is ambiguous. The CDR3 length is 13 residues. The V and J ends lost 2 bases and 5 bases respectively, with 7 bases between them. CDR3 sequence (DNA): TGTGCCAGCAGTTTATCACAGAACAATGAGCAGTTCTTC. Translated, it gives CASSLSQNNEQFF.

The chain is built from TRBV20-1 and TRBJ2-3; 9 bases line up with TRBD1. The CDR3 loop spans 15 amino acids. With V trimmed by 3 bases and J by 2 bases, 6 bases remained unmatched. In germline, CDR1 is DFQATT, CDR2 SNEGSKA (reference sequence). The CDR3 sequence: CSASGGQGNTDTQYF. The CDR3 DNA reads as TGCAGTGCTAGTGGCGGACAGGGGAACACAGATACGCAGTATTTT.

V gene TRBV10-3 combines with J gene TRBJ2-2, with TRBD1 identical over 10 bases. Germline-derived CDR1 and CDR2 are ENHRY and SYGVKD. The V and J ends lost 11 bases and 4 bases, in that order; junction bases with no gene match: 13. The CDR3 covers 16 residues. This chain's CDR3 is CASQGGQGIGTGELFF. CDR3 in DNA: TGTGCCTCCCAGGGGGGACAGGGGATAGGCACCGGGGAGCTGTTTTTT.

The chain joins TRBV19 to TRBJ2-3, with 10 bases that match TRBD1. With 0 bases clipped from V and 5 bases from J, the junction kept 5 bases outside the gene matches. The CDR3 is 16 residues long. Germline V lookup: CDR1 LNHDA, CDR2 SQIVND (reference sequence). CDR3 nucleotide sequence: TGTGCCAGTAGTATAGACGGACAGGGGGGGTTAGATACGCAGTATTTT. It translates to CASSIDGQGGLDTQYF.

The J gene is TRBJ1-1, the V gene TRBV7-9; D is possibly TRBD1 (6 bases). V was pared by 2 bases and J by 2 bases, with 9 bases between. CDR3 length equals 14 residues. Germline values: CDR1 SEHNR, CDR2 FQNEAQ (reference sequence). CDR3 residues: CASSLIQGNTEAFF. In DNA, the CDR3 is TGTGCCAGCAGCTTAATACAGGGAAACACTGAAGCTTTCTTT.

This clone has just one count. The rearrangement uses TRBV14 and TRBJ2-1; D is unresolved. Trimming took 1 base from V and 10 from J, leaving 5 bases between them. This CDR3 has 11 amino acids. In germline, CDR1 is SGHDN, CDR2 FVKESK. CDR3 sequence: CASSQVSEQFF. In DNA form, the CDR3 reads TGTGCCAGCAGCCAAGTCTCCGAGCAGTTCTTC.

This chain joins TRBV4-1 and TRBJ1-5; the D is unclear. The CDR3 is 18 residues long. Deletions cut 3 bases from V and 0 bases from J, with 18 bases between. Germline CDR1 MGHRA, CDR2 YSYEKL. The CDR3 region is CASSQAFFRVYSNQPQHF. The CDR3 coding sequence is TGCGCCAGCAGCCAGGCTTTCTTCCGGGTTTATAGCAATCAGCCCCAGCATTTT.

The rearrangement links TRBV19 to TRBJ2-3, with a weak D call TRBD2 (6 bases). V gave up 5 bases and J gave up 2 bases, with 14 bases separating them. The CDR3 extends over 15 amino acids. CDR1 and CDR2 from the germline V gene are LNHDA and SQIVND (reference sequence). The CDR3 region is CASSLLAAITDTQYF. For the CDR3, the DNA is TGTGCCAGTAGTTTGTTAGCGGCGATCACAGATACGCAGTATTTT.

The chain employs TRBV9 and TRBJ2-7, with TRBD1 matching 10 bases. The germline CDR1 and CDR2 sequences are SGDLS and YYNGEE. Trimming at V came to 4 bases and at J to 6 bases, leaving 16 bases not matched to a gene. The CDR3 contains 17 residues. The CDR3 DNA reads TGTGCCAGCAGCCCCGGATCAATGCGGGACAGGGGTCTCGAGCAGTACTTC. As protein: CASSPGSMRDRGLEQYF.

The V call is TRBV28, the J call TRBJ1-5; TRBD1 matches at 8 bases. With 5 bases clipped from V and 0 bases from J, the junction kept 6 bases outside the gene matches. The CDR3 spans 16 residues. In germline, CDR1 is MDHEN, CDR2 SYDVKM. The CDR3 DNA reads as TGTGCCAGCAGTCCGGGACAGGCTTATAGCAATCAGCCCCAGCATTTT. Protein product: CASSPGQAYSNQPQHF.

The CDR3 spells CASSRSGYTF. The CDR3, as DNA: TGTGCCAGCAGCCGTAGCGGCTACACCTTC. The rearrangement joins TRBV12-3 or TRBV12-4 to TRBJ1-2; no reliable D call. This CDR3 contains 10 residues. Trimming took off 6 bases at V and 8 bases at J, with 7 bases between the two ends.

The rearrangement joins TRBV28 to TRBJ1-5; 8 bases match TRBD1. Trimming cost V 6 bases and J 6 bases; bases outside gene matches: 7. The CDR3 loop spans 14 amino acids. CDR1 MDHEN and CDR2 SYDVKM come from the germline V gene. The CDR3 bases are TGTGCCAGCAGGGAACAGGGGGTAAGTCAGCCCCAGCATTTT. Translating it yields CASREQGVSQPQHF.

The chain links TRBV7-2 to TRBJ2-5; D remains ambiguous. V gave up 2 bases and J gave up 2 bases, with 18 bases separating them. The CDR3 runs 17 residues. Germline V gene lookup returns CDR1 SGHTA and CDR2 FQGNSA. The CDR3: CASSLWLSKEVQETQYF. In DNA, the CDR3 is TGTGCCAGCAGCTTATGGCTCTCTAAAGAGGTGCAAGAGACCCAGTACTTC.

The V and J genes are TRBV16 and TRBJ2-5; 9 nucleotides align to TRBD1. CDR1 is KGHSY and CDR2 is FQNENV in the germline V gene. The CDR3 is made up of 15 amino acids. V shed 1 base, J shed 3 bases, and the junction held 3 bases outside the gene matches. The CDR3 region is CASSQWGQGKETQYF. The DNA for the CDR3 is TGTGCCAGCAGCCAATGGGGACAGGGAAAAGAGACCCAGTACTTC.

The chain is built from TRBV11-2 and TRBJ2-7, with 11 bases identical to TRBD2. Germline loops: CDR1 SGHAT, CDR2 FQNNGV. The CDR3 covers 15 residues. J gave up 4 bases and V 3 bases, and 5 bases lay outside the gene matches. CDR3 sequence: CASSLTSGADYEQYF. CDR3 coding DNA: TGTGCCAGCAGCTTGACTAGCGGGGCGGATTACGAGCAGTACTTC.

This clone was picked up a small number of times. The chain links TRBV29-1 to TRBJ1-1; 8 bases agree with TRBD1. The length of the CDR3 is 12 residues. The V gene's germline CDR1 is SQVTM and CDR2 ANQGSEA. After removal of 7 bases from V and 6 bases from J, the junction contained 7 bases not matched to a gene. CDR3 DNA sequence: TGCAGCGCTGGACAGGGAATGGCTGAAGCTTTCTTT. Translating it yields CSAGQGMAEAFF.

The genes are TRBV11-2 and TRBJ2-5; 7 bases match TRBD1. The germline CDR1 and CDR2 sequences are SGHAT and FQNNGV. V was pared by 5 bases and J by 5 bases, with 11 bases of the junction left unmatched. The CDR3 contains 15 residues. The CDR3 bases are TGTGCCAGCAGCCTGGGACAGTCCTCTAAGGAGACCCAGTACTTC. Translation: CASSLGQSSKETQYF.

This rearrangement joins TRBV27 to TRBJ2-7; tentatively, D is TRBD1 (6 bases). Germline CDR1 reads MNHEY; CDR2 reads SMNVEV (reference sequence). V was pared by 5 bases and J by 2 bases, with 13 bases between. The CDR3 has 14 amino acids. CDR3 sequence: CASSPRTVPYEQYF. The DNA for the CDR3 is TGTGCCAGCAGTCCACGGACAGTCCCCTACGAGCAGTACTTC.

The chain carries TRBV19 and TRBJ2-7; 8 bases match TRBD2. The CDR3 sequence is 16 residues long. The junction had 12 bases not matched to a gene; V was cut back by 4 bases and J by 4 bases. Looked up from germline, CDR1 is LNHDA and CDR2 is SQIVND (reference sequence). The CDR3 nucleotides read TGTGCCAGTAGTACGTCGGGTGGTAGCGGGACTTACGAGCAGTACTTC. This encodes CASSTSGGSGTYEQYF.